Listed here are 15 T cell receptor beta chains from one sample, sequenced in a study of cytomegalovirus exposure and HLA in healthy donors. 13 Jbeta primers and 60 Vbeta primers were used for the PCR. Sequencing was performed with immunoSEQ multiplex PCR; in TCRdb, only in-frame clones are kept and a portion is missing. The sample lists approximately 290,000 clones, over 70% occurring once. Sequenced material: PBMCs. These receptors came from a girl aged 2 to 10 in good health and CMV-seronegative.

The chain employs TRBV7-9 and TRBJ2-7, with 7 bases identical to TRBD2. This CDR3 is built from 14 residues. The germline V gene has CDR1 SEHNR and CDR2 FQNEAQ (reference sequence). V gave up 2 bases and J gave up 7 bases; unmatched junction bases: 8. This CDR3 reads CASSLSAGAGEQYF. The CDR3 DNA sequence: TGTGCCAGCAGCTTATCTGCGGGAGCAGGTGAGCAGTACTTC.

This clone was observed once. V and J are TRBV9 and TRBJ1-5; 7 bases match TRBD1. The CDR3 has 14 amino acids. Germline V lookup: CDR1 SGDLS, CDR2 YYNGEE. The junction had 3 bases not matched to a gene; V was cut back by 4 bases and J by 2 bases. The CDR3 protein is CASSNDRGNQPQHF. In DNA, the CDR3 is TGTGCCAGCAGCAATGACAGGGGCAATCAGCCCCAGCATTTT.

This chain connects TRBV4-2 to TRBJ1-1; TRBD1 matches at 8 bases. This CDR3 region has 16 residues. V lost 6 bases, J lost 4 bases, and 13 bases stayed unmatched. In germline, CDR1 is LGHNA, CDR2 YNFKEQ. This chain's CDR3 is CASRQTAAGGGTEAFF. The CDR3 nucleotides are TGTGCCAGCAGGCAAACTGCCGCAGGGGGCGGCACTGAAGCTTTCTTT.

The chain carries TRBV10-3 and TRBJ1-3; TRBD1 aligns across 7 bases. Looked up from germline, CDR1 is ENHRY and CDR2 is SYGVKD. V was clipped by 8 bases and J by 0 bases; unmatched bases: 10. There are 16 residues in the CDR3. CDR3 protein: CAIGEDRVLSGNTIYF. The DNA of the CDR3 is TGTGCCATCGGGGAAGACAGGGTACTCTCTGGAAACACCATATATTTT.

The gene calls are TRBV28 and TRBJ1-2; D is perhaps TRBD1 (6 bases). Germline V lookup: CDR1 MDHEN, CDR2 SYDVKM. Trimming pared 3 bases from V and 2 bases from J, leaving 10 bases between. The CDR3 runs to 14 residues. The chain's CDR3 is CASSLRGRNYGYTF. In nucleotides, the CDR3 is TGTGCCAGCAGTTTGCGGGGGCGGAACTATGGCTACACCTTC.

In the case of this clone: The same CDR3 arises from other DNA sequences in this sample as well. This chain uses TRBV28 with TRBJ1-3, with 8 positions matching TRBD1. Germline-derived CDR1 and CDR2 are MDHEN and SYDVKM. The CDR3 totals 14 residues. With 3 bases clipped from V and 4 bases from J, the junction kept 2 bases outside the gene matches. CDR3 DNA: TGTGCCAGCAGTTTCAGGGGGCTGGGAAACACCATATATTTT. Translated, it gives CASSFRGLGNTIYF.

V gene TRBV27 combines with J gene TRBJ1-1; the D is unclear. Per the germline V gene, CDR1 is MNHEY and CDR2 is SMNVEV (reference sequence). The CDR3 totals 13 residues. Trimming took off 0 bases at V and 5 bases at J, with 7 bases between the two ends. The CDR3 DNA reads as TGTGCCAGCAGTTTATCGAGGAGGACTGAAGCTTTCTTT. Its protein product is CASSLSRRTEAFF.

The CDR3 loop is CASLAGGYEQYF. The CDR3 DNA follows: TGTGCCAGCCTCGCCGGGGGCTACGAGCAGTACTTC. This chain uses TRBV5-5 with TRBJ2-7; tentatively, D is TRBD2 (6 bases). The CDR3 sequence is 12 residues long. The germline V gene encodes CDR1 SGHKS and CDR2 YYEKEE (reference sequence). V was trimmed by 7 bases and J by 3 bases, leaving 11 bases between them. The full variable domain, with the rest looked up from reference TRBV5-5 and TRBJ2-7, is DAGVTQSPTHLIKTRGQQVTLRCSPISGHKSVSWYQQVLGQGPQFIFQYYEKEERGRGNFPDRFSARQFPNYSSELNVNALLLGDSALYLCASLAGGYEQYFGPGTRLTVT.

The rearrangement uses TRBV27 and TRBJ2-7, with D possibly being TRBD2 (5 bases). V was trimmed by 8 bases and J by 7 bases, leaving 27 bases between them. The V gene's germline CDR1 is MNHEY and CDR2 SMNVEV (reference sequence). The CDR3 covers 16 residues. The CDR3 region is CASAQSFGRRGNEQYF. CDR3 nucleotide sequence: TGTGCCAGCGCCCAATCCTTCGGCCGTAGAGGGAATGAGCAGTACTTC.

A remark on this clone: The sample has other DNA sequences that encode this CDR3 too. The V call is TRBV27, the J call TRBJ2-3; 15 nucleotides align to TRBD2. The length of the CDR3 is 17 residues. Looked up from germline, CDR1 is MNHEY and CDR2 is SMNVEV (reference sequence). J was trimmed by 6 bases and V by 2 bases; bases with no gene match: 6. The CDR3 bases are TGTGCCAGCAGTTTACCGGGACTAGCGGGGGGTAGGGATACGCAGTATTTT. Amino acid sequence: CASSLPGLAGGRDTQYF.

This clone was seen a handful of times. The chain links TRBV9 to TRBJ1-4, with D uncertain. Germline CDR1 is SGDLS and CDR2 is YYNGEE. The CDR3 length is 12 residues. Trimming stripped 3 bases from V and 4 bases from J, with 4 bases between. The DNA for the CDR3 is TGTGCCAGCAGCGATAGTAATGAAAAACTGTTTTTT. Translating it yields CASSDSNEKLFF.

For this clone: The same CDR3 can be traced to other DNA sequences in this sample. The chain recombines TRBV9 with TRBJ1-1; tentatively, D is TRBD1 (6 bases). Germline-derived CDR1 and CDR2 are SGDLS and YYNGEE. This CDR3 spans 14 amino acids. Trimming took 2 bases from V and 0 from J, leaving 8 bases between them. The CDR3 here is CASSVGTLNTEAFF. In DNA, the CDR3 is TGTGCCAGCAGCGTCGGGACACTGAACACTGAAGCTTTCTTT.

This chain links TRBV11-2 with TRBJ2-7; possible D gene TRBD1, 6 bases. Germline V gives CDR1 SGHAT, CDR2 FQNNGV. There are 14 residues in the CDR3. Trimming pared 5 bases from V and 6 bases from J, leaving 17 bases between. As DNA, the CDR3 is TGTGCCAGCAGCCCGCGACAGGTAATGAGCGAGCAGTACTTC. Protein product: CASSPRQVMSEQYF.

V is TRBV7-9 and J is TRBJ2-1; 7 nucleotides line up with TRBD2. The CDR3 is 13 amino acids. Per the germline V gene, CDR1 is SEHNR and CDR2 is FQNEAQ (reference sequence). J gave up 7 bases and V 2 bases, and 2 bases lay outside the gene matches. In nucleotides, the CDR3 is TGTGCCAGCAGCTTACGACTAGCAAATGAGCAGTTCTTC. It codes for CASSLRLANEQFF.

This clone appeared a single time. The chain employs TRBV2 and TRBJ2-1; 16 nucleotides agree with TRBD2. This CDR3 spans 17 amino acids. The V gene's germline CDR1 is SNHLY and CDR2 FYNNEI. V trimming: 6 bases; J trimming: 0 bases; junction bases outside the gene matches: 2. The CDR3 DNA sequence: TGTGCCAGCAGGGGACTAGCGGGAGGGTACTCCTACAATGAGCAGTTCTTC. Amino acids: CASRGLAGGYSYNEQFF.